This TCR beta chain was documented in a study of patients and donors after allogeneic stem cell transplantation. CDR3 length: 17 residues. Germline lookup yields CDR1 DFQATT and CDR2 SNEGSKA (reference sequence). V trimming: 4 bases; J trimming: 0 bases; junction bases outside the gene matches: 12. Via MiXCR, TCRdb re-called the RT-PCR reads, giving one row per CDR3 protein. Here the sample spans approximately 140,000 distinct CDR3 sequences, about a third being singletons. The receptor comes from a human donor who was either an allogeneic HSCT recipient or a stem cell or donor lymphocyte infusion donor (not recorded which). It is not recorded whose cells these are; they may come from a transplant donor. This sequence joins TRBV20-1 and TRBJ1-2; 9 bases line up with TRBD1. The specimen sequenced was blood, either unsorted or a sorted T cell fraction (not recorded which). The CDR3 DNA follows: TGCAGTGCTACGACAGGGGGTGAGGGGCGAACTAACTATGGCTACACCTTC. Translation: CSATTGGEGRTNYGYTF.